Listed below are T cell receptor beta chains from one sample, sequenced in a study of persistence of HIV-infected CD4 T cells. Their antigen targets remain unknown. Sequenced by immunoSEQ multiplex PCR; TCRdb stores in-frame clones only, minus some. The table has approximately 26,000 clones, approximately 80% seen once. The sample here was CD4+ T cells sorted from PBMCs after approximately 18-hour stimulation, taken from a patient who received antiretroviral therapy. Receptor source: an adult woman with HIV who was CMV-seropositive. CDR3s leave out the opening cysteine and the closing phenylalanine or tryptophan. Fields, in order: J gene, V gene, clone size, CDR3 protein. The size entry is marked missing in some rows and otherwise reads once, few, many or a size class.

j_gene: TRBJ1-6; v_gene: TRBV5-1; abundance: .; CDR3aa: ASSLKPGDSPLH
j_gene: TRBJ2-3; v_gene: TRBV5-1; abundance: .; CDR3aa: ASRPAGPSTDTQY
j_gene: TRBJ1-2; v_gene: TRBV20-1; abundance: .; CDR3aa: SASRTGSSGYT
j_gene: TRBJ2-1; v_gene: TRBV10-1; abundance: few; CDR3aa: ASSELGNEQF
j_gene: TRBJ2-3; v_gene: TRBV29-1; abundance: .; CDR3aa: SVEDQAGAYTDTQY
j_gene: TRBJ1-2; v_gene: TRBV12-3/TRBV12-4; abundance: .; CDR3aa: ASSLGLTYGYT
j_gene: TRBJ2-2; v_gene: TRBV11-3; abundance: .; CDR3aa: ASSQRTDGTGELF
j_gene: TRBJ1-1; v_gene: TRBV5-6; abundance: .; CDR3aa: ASSLSPRGANTEAF
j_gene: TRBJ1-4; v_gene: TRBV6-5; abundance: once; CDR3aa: ASSGGATNEKLF
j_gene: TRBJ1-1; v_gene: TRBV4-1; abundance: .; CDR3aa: ASSQDGTGNTEAF
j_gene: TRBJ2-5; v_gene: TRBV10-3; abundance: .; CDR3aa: AISDRQRQETQY
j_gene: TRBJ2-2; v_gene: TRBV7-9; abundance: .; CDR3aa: ASSPSGGLDVAGELF
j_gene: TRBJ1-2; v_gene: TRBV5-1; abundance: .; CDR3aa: ASSLGAPLNYGYT
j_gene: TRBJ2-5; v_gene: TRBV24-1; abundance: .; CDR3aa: ATSPGGDRGPETQY
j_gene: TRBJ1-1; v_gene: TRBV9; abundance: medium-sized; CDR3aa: ASSVGTGKMNTEAF
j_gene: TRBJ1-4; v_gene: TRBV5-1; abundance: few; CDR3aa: ASSLTGANEKLF
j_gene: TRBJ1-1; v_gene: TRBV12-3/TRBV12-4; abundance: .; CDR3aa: ASRDREAEAF
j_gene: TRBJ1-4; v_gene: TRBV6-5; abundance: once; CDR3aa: ASSYGQFNEKLF